This T cell receptor (beta chain) was captured by sequencing in a study of T cell responses to AZD1222 COVID-19 vaccine. The germline V gene has CDR1 MDHEN and CDR2 SYDVKM. Trimming shortened V by 6 bases and J by 0 bases, and 15 bases separated the two germline ends. CDR3 length: 16 amino acids. Concerning this clone itself: Its antigen is not known.

The repertoire was sequenced with immunoSEQ multiplex PCR; TCRdb's copy has only in-frame clones and lacks some. The table lists some 36,000 clones, 85% to 90% of them singletons. The study, taken as a whole, reports: The sample set comprised mostly white British donors with more females, and clonal diversity was possibly underestimated. Repertoires in all cases were sampled only once the peak T cell response had passed. Baseline serology detected seropositivity in only a handful of AZD1222 recipients. The span of vaccine-associated CD4 TCRs extended across spike, with dominance at 160-218 and 743-854.

This clonotype was obtained from an adult in good health. The sample here was peripheral blood, taken on day 0 of AZD1222 vaccination. The J gene is TRBJ2-1, the V gene TRBV28, with D possibly matching TRBD1 (5 bases). The CDR3 loop reads CASSSLTESSYNEQFF. The CDR3 DNA reads TGTGCCAGCAGCTCGCTGACAGAGAGCTCCTACAATGAGCAGTTCTTC.